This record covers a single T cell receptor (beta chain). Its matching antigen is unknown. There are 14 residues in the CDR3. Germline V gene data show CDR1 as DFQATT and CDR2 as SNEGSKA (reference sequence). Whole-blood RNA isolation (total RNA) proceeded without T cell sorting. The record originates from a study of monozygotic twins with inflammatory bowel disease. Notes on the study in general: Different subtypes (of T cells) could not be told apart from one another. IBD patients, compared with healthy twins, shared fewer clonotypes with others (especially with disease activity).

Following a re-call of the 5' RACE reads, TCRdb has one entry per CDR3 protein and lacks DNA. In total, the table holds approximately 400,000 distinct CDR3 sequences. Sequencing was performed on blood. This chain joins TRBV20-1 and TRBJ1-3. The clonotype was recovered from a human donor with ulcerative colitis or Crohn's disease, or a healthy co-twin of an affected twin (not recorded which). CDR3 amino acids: CSASPTSLGNTIYF.